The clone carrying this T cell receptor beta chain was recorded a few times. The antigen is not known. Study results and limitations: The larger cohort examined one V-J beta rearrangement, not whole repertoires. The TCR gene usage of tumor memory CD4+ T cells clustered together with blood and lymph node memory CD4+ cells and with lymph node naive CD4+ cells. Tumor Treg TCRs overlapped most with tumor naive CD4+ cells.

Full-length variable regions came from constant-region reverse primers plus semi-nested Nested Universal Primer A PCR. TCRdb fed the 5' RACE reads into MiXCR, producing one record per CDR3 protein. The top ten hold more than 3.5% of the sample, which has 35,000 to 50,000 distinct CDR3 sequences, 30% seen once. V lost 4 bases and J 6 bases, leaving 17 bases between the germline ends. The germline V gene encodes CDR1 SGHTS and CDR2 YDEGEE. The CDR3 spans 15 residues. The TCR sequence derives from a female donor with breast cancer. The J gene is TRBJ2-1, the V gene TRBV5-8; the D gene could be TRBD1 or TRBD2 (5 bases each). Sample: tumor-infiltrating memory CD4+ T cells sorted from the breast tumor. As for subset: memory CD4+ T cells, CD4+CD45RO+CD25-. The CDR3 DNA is TGTGCCAGCAGCCCAAATCAGCCAGGGAGCAATGAGCAGTTCTTC. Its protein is CASSPNQPGSNEQFF.